What follows is one T cell receptor beta chain and its context. The antigen is not known. The germline V gene encodes CDR1 SGHVS and CDR2 FQNEAQ. This CDR3 has 17 amino acids. Trimming removed 3 bases from V and 0 bases from J; junction bases left unmatched: 4. The entry originates in a study of cytomegalovirus exposure and HLA in healthy donors. Study background: From donors who were HLA-typed, an early data release held about 85 million unique TCRs. Whole-study findings and limits: An observed cluster of highly shared sequence variants was recorded as a likely sequencing artifact. Roughly uniform sequencing depth across donors was assumed, possibly incorrectly. Because they were indistinguishable, some V segments, including TRBV6-2 and TRBV6-3, were excluded.

PCR amplification relied on 60 Vbeta primers (plus 13 Jbeta primers). TCRdb's copy holds only in-frame clones and misses some; the assay was immunoSEQ multiplex PCR. The sample records under 200,000 clones, roughly 76% being singletons. The receptor's source is a man in his 60s in good health and CMV-seronegative. This chain links TRBV7-8 with TRBJ2-5, with 13 bases aligning to TRBD2. Sequenced material: PBMCs. Here the CDR3 DNA reads TGTGCCAGCAGCTTGGGACTAGCGGGGCGGTACCAAGAGACCCAGTACTTC. Translating gives CASSLGLAGRYQETQYF. Filled out from reference TRBV7-8 and TRBJ2-5, the complete variable domain reads GAGVSQSPRYKVAKRGQDVALRCDPISGHVSLFWYQQALGQGPEFLTYFQNEAQLDKSGLPSDRFFAERPEGSVSTLKIQRTQQEDSAVYLCASSLGLAGRYQETQYFGPGTRLLVL.